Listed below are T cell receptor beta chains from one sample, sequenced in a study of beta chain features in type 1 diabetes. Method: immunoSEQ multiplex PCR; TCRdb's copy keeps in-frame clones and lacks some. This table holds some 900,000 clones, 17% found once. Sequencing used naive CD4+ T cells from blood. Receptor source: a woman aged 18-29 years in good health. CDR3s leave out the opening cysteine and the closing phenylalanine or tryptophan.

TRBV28,ASSPPLREREQY
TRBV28,ASSSGSGETQY
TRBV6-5,ASSYSTTTDTQY
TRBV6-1,ASSPLGGHEQY
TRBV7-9,ASSPLGTSGNEQF
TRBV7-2,ASSLGGGYEQY
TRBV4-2,ASSQGRKWRERENEQF
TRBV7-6,ASSFLAGVYLEQF
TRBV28,ASSLIPAYGYT
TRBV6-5,ASSRSIKGTYEQY
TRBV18,ASSPAGGFYEQY
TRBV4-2,ASSQDTANTEAF
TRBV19,ANRTDQGIYNEQF
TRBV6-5,ASSYSRATDTQY
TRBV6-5,ASSYSVGDNEQF
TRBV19,ASSTTGVYYGYT
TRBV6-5,ASSYSFSGELF
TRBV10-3,AISGLAGATGELF
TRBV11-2,ASSLDRPLYEQY
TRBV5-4,ASSFIAGGTLEQY
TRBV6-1,ASSEVEGMTEAF
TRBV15,ATSRVKLAGVPETQY